These 7 T cell receptor beta chains came from one sample sequenced in a study of PD-1 blockade in classical Hodgkin lymphoma. The time point denotes: newly diagnosed, previously untreated cHL patient sample. Produced via immunoSEQ multiplex PCR; TCRdb's table is partial and in-frame only. The profile shows about 15,000 clones, roughly 81% of them singletons. Sequencing used peripheral blood mononuclear cells (PBMCs). The receptors stem from a human donor with classical Hodgkin lymphoma.

This chain links TRBV7-9 with TRBJ2-5; D call uncertain. Germline CDR1 SEHNR, CDR2 FQNEAQ (reference sequence). The V end lost 5 bases, the J end lost 1 base, and 5 bases lay between the germline ends. The CDR3 extends over 12 amino acids. The CDR3 loop is CASSGSQETQYF. CDR3 DNA: TGTGCCAGCAGCGGCAGCCAAGAGACCCAGTACTTC.

V usage is TRBV7-2 and J usage is TRBJ1-1, with 7 bases that match TRBD1. There are 14 residues in the CDR3. Germline-derived CDR1 and CDR2 are SGHTA and FQGNSA. Germline trimming cut 2 bases from V and 5 bases from J; bases unmatched to any gene: 5. In DNA form, the CDR3 reads TGTGCCAGCAGCTTAAGGGGGCACGGGACTGAAGCTTTCTTT. This sequence encodes CASSLRGHGTEAFF.

Written as DNA, the CDR3 is TGTGCCAGCAGTGAAGCTCGACAGGGGTGGATCTTCGAGCAGTACTTC. Amino acid sequence: CASSEARQGWIFEQYF. V usage is TRBV6-1 and J usage is TRBJ2-7; 8 bases align to TRBD1. Per the germline V gene, CDR1 is MNHNS and CDR2 is SASEGT. V shed 0 bases and J 6 bases; nucleotides not matched to a gene: 10. This CDR3 has 16 amino acids.

This clone was picked up one time. The gene calls are TRBV5-1 and TRBJ2-1; D is unresolved. The CDR3 is 16 amino acids. V lost 1 base and J 1 base, leaving 12 bases between the germline ends. CDR1 is SGHRS and CDR2 is YFSETQ in the germline V gene. CDR3 in amino acids: CASSLSPRGSYNEQFF. The CDR3 coding sequence is TGCGCCAGCAGCTTGAGCCCCCGCGGTTCCTACAATGAGCAGTTCTTC.

The genes are TRBV11-3 and TRBJ2-2; D unclear. Trimming left V 8 bases short and J 4 bases short, with 8 bases between. This CDR3 has 12 residues. From germline, CDR1 is SGHNT and CDR2 YENEEA. DNA for the CDR3: TGTGCCAGCTCGCTGGGCACCGGGGAGCTGTTTTTT. This translates into CASSLGTGELFF.

This rearrangement joins TRBV6-6 to TRBJ2-7; 7 bases agree with TRBD1. The germline CDR1 and CDR2 sequences are MNHNY and SVGAGI (reference sequence). The V gene end was trimmed by 2 bases and the J gene end by 3 bases; junction bases not matched to a gene: 4. The CDR3 has 14 residues. The chain's CDR3 is CASSYRGPIYEQYF. Here the CDR3 DNA reads TGTGCCAGCAGTTACAGGGGGCCCATCTACGAGCAGTACTTC.

V is TRBV7-2 and J is TRBJ2-7, with unresolved D. The CDR3 totals 13 residues. Germline values: CDR1 SGHTA, CDR2 FQGNSA. V lost 11 bases and J lost 2, with 16 bases in between. CDR3 nucleotides: TGTGCCCCGGTCCTTATAGGCGCCTACGAGCAGTACTTC. Protein: CAPVLIGAYEQYF.